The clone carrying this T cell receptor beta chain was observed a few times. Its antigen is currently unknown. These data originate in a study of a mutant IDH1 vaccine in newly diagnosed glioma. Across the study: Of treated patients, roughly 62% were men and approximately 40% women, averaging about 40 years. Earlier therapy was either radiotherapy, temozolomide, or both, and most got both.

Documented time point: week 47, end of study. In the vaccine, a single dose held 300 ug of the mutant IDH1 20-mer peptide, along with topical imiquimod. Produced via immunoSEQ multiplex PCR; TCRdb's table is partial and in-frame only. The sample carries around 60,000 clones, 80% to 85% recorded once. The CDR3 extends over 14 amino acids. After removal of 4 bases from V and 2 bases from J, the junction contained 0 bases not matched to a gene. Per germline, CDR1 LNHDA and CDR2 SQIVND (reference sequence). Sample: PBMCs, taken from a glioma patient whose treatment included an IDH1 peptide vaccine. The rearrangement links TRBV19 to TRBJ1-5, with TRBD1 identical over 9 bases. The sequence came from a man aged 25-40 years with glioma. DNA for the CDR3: TGTGCCAGTAGTAGGGACAGGGGCAATCAGCCCCAGCATTTT. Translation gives CASSRDRGNQPQHF.